The 18 T cell receptor beta chains below come from one sample, sequenced in a study of monozygotic twins with inflammatory bowel disease. One entry per CDR3 protein, without DNA, is what TCRdb gives after re-calling the 5' RACE reads. The listing records about 110,000 distinct CDR3 sequences. Sequencing input: blood. The receptors were gathered from a human donor with ulcerative colitis or Crohn's disease, or a healthy co-twin of an affected twin (not recorded which).

This chain's CDR3 is CASSPYGGTDTQYF. This chain joins TRBV7-8 and TRBJ2-3. The CDR3 extends over 14 amino acids. Germline values: CDR1 SGHVS, CDR2 FQNEAQ. The whole variable domain, filled in from reference TRBV7-8 and TRBJ2-3, reads GAGVSQSPRYKVAKRGQDVALRCDPISGHVSLFWYQQALGQGPEFLTYFQNEAQLDKSGLPSDRFFAERPEGSVSTLKIQRTQQEDSAVYLCASSPYGGTDTQYFGPGTRLTVL.

This chain joins TRBV9 and TRBJ2-5; TCRdb designates TRBD1, a call that cannot be tested without DNA. The CDR3 spans 16 residues. The V gene's germline CDR1 is SGDLS and CDR2 YYNGEE. CDR3 in amino acids: CASSIAPGQGGETQYF.

V and J are TRBV27 and TRBJ2-7; checking the TCRdb D call of TRBD1 is not possible without DNA. Germline V gene data show CDR1 as MNHEY and CDR2 as SMNVEV (reference sequence). The CDR3 has 13 residues. The CDR3 loop reads CATRVGASYEQYF.

The V gene is TRBV2, the J gene TRBJ2-5; no DNA is available, so the TRBD2 call from TCRdb remains unchecked. This CDR3 comprises 21 residues. Germline CDR1 SNHLY, CDR2 FYNNEI. CDR3 loop: CASSEGLAGGPTTLQQETQYF.

The J gene is TRBJ2-1, the V gene TRBV7-3; TCRdb gives TRBD1 as the D gene, but with no DNA this cannot be confirmed. CDR1 and CDR2 from the germline V gene are SGHTA and FQGTGA. CDR3 length equals 16 residues. The CDR3 region is CASSASGTGGYNEQFF.

The CDR3 loop is CASSFDNYYGYTF. This rearrangement joins TRBV5-5 to TRBJ1-2. The germline CDR1 and CDR2 sequences are SGHKS and YYEKEE (reference sequence). The CDR3 totals 13 residues.

The J gene is TRBJ2-7, the V gene TRBV6-1; as DNA is missing, the TRBD2 call by TCRdb cannot be tested. Looked up from germline, CDR1 is MNHNS and CDR2 is SASEGT. CDR3 size: 16 residues. CDR3 sequence: CASTKRAGLSTVEQYF.

The chain recombines TRBV20-1 with TRBJ1-5; lacking DNA, the TRBD1 call made by TCRdb goes unchecked. The CDR3 extends over 14 amino acids. Germline V gene lookup returns CDR1 DFQATT and CDR2 SNEGSKA (reference sequence). The CDR3 reads CSATPGEGGQPQHF.

The chain has TRBV15 and TRBJ2-1. This CDR3 spans 16 amino acids. Germline-derived CDR1 and CDR2 are LNHNV and YYDKDF (reference sequence). CDR3 protein: CATSSQIPQPYNEQFF.

This sequence joins TRBV20-1 and TRBJ2-1; TCRdb names TRBD2, which stays unverified in the absence of DNA. The CDR3 has 16 amino acids. Germline V gives CDR1 DFQATT, CDR2 SNEGSKA (reference sequence). CDR3 amino acids: CSASVTGTSGNNEQFF.

This chain links TRBV14 with TRBJ2-4; TCRdb designates TRBD1, a call that cannot be tested without DNA. Germline CDR1 is SGHDN and CDR2 is FVKESK. The CDR3 totals 15 residues. The CDR3 here is CASSRYQGSKNIPYF.

The chain is built from TRBV7-9 and TRBJ2-1. The CDR3 has 13 residues. Germline CDR1 SEHNR, CDR2 FQNEAQ (reference sequence). The CDR3 protein is CASSATANNEQFF.

The chain combines TRBV7-2 with TRBJ2-5; TCRdb proposes TRBD2, but this gene call is untestable without DNA. Germline CDR1 is SGHTA and CDR2 is FQGNSA. The CDR3 has 13 amino acids. The CDR3 sequence is CAGRASGSETQYF.

The gene calls are TRBV5-4 and TRBJ2-1; the D call of TRBD1 rests on TCRdb alone, since no DNA is present to check it. This CDR3 has 12 amino acids. CDR1 and CDR2 (germline): SGHNT, YYREEE (reference sequence). Here the CDR3 reads CASSHRGNEQFF.

V is TRBV29-1 and J is TRBJ2-3; the D gene TCRdb calls, TRBD1, cannot be checked with no DNA. The CDR3 length is 15 residues. Looked up from germline, CDR1 is SQVTM and CDR2 is ANQGSEA. CDR3 sequence reads: CSVERGGDGADTQYF.

The CDR3: CGTSGGNTGELFF. The rearrangement uses TRBV12-3 or TRBV12-4 and TRBJ2-2; TCRdb's assignment of TRBD2 cannot be checked, as there is no DNA. CDR3 length equals 13 residues.

This chain joins TRBV27 and TRBJ2-1; TCRdb proposes TRBD2, but this gene call is untestable without DNA. CDR3 length: 17 amino acids. Per the germline V gene, CDR1 is MNHEY and CDR2 is SMNVEV (reference sequence). This CDR3 reads CASSPAWGTSSYNEQFF.

This rearrangement joins TRBV7-7 to TRBJ2-2; TCRdb names TRBD2, which stays unverified in the absence of DNA. The germline V gene has CDR1 SSHAT and CDR2 FNYEAQ (reference sequence). This CDR3 spans 16 amino acids. The CDR3 sequence is CATGGGAGITTGELFF.